This TCR beta chain is from a study of cytomegalovirus exposure and HLA in healthy donors. Study-wide findings and caveats: Sequencing likely generated an artifact that appeared as a cluster of highly shared sequence variants. The study assumed roughly uniform donor sequencing depth for presence/absence analyses.

Use of 60 Vbeta and 13 Jbeta primers characterized the PCR. Profiling relied on immunoSEQ multiplex PCR, and the TCRdb table lists in-frame clones only, not all of them. The profile covers around 150,000 clones, with 78% appearing a single time and over 2.5% taken by the ten largest. The CDR3 is 15 amino acids. Germline CDR1 reads GTSNPN; CDR2 reads SVGIG (reference sequence). This clone showed up just a few times. Its antigen remains unidentified. Sequencing was carried out using PBMCs. The TCR was taken from a male donor in good health and CMV-seronegative. The rearrangement joins TRBV30 to TRBJ2-5; 10 nucleotides match TRBD1. Near its end, the DNA agrees better with TRBJ2-7, so the J call may be wrong. CDR3 amino acids: CAWSRDRGVSYEQYF. CDR3 bases: TGTGCCTGGAGTCGGGACAGGGGAGTATCCTACGAGCAGTACTTC.